These 10 T cell receptor beta chains share one sample of origin, sequenced in a study of blood T cell repertoires in COVID-19. Only in-frame clones appear in the TCRdb table, and some are missing; sequencing was by immunoSEQ multiplex PCR. The repertoire includes 100,000 to 150,000 clones, about 85% of them detected once, and 3.2% sits in the top ten. The sample taken for sequencing was peripheral blood. These receptor sequences come from a woman aged 80 or older with COVID-19, enrolled during active disease.

The V call is TRBV18, the J call TRBJ1-6, with D possibly matching TRBD1 (6 bases). V was pared by 5 bases and J by 5 bases, with 10 bases between. The CDR3 length is 14 residues. The germline CDR1 and CDR2 sequences are KGHSH and LQKENI. The CDR3 region has the DNA TGTGCCAGCTCAACACGACAGGATAATTCACCCCTCCACTTT. This codes for CASSTRQDNSPLHF.

In nucleotides, the CDR3 is TGTGCCAGCAGCTTCAGGACACCGAACACTGAAGCTTTCTTT. Translation gives CASSFRTPNTEAFF. The chain is built from TRBV7-9 and TRBJ1-1; D is perhaps TRBD1 (5 bases). The V gene lost 3 bases and the J gene lost 1 base, with 9 bases spanning the gap. The CDR3 runs to 14 residues. Germline V gene lookup returns CDR1 SEHNR and CDR2 FQNEAQ (reference sequence).

The chain links TRBV2 to TRBJ2-6, with TRBD1 matching 7 bases. This CDR3 is built from 16 residues. J lost 0 bases, V lost 8 bases, and 7 bases had no gene match. The germline V gene has CDR1 SNHLY and CDR2 FYNNEI. The CDR3 sequence: CASSRDSLSGANVLTF. The DNA of the CDR3 is TGTGCCAGCTCCCGGGACAGCCTCTCTGGGGCCAACGTCCTGACTTTC.

This sequence joins TRBV6-4 and TRBJ2-7; D might be TRBD2 (5 bases). Trimming removed 0 bases from V and 2 bases from J, with 20 bases in between. Germline CDR1 reads MRHNA; CDR2 reads SNTAGT. CDR3 length: 18 amino acids. Here the CDR3 DNA reads TGTGCCAGCAGTGACTCGAAGTCGCGGGTCGTAAGCCCCTACGAGCAGTACTTC. Protein sequence: CASSDSKSRVVSPYEQYF.

The CDR3 reads CASSIARQGIGSNQPQHF. DNA for the CDR3: TGTGCCAGTAGTATCGCGCGACAGGGGATTGGAAGCAATCAGCCCCAGCATTTT. The J gene is TRBJ1-5, the V gene TRBV19; the match to TRBD1 covers 8 bases. The germline CDR1 and CDR2 sequences are LNHDA and SQIVND (reference sequence). CDR3 length: 18 residues. J gave up 1 base and V 3 bases, and 11 bases lay outside the gene matches.

This clone was seen a handful of times. The V gene is TRBV6-2 or TRBV6-3, the J gene TRBJ2-7, with D hard to call. V lost 3 bases, J lost 2 bases, and 8 bases lay in between. CDR1 is MNHEY and CDR2 is SVGEGT in the germline V gene. This CDR3 contains 13 residues. The CDR3 bases are TGTGCCAGCAGTTATGGAGCCACCTACGAGCAGTACTTC. It translates to CASSYGATYEQYF.

CDR3 nucleotides: TGTGCCAGCCGAAACCAGAAAGGACTCACAGATACGCAGTATTTT. It encodes CASRNQKGLTDTQYF. The chain is built from TRBV18 and TRBJ2-3, with D tentatively TRBD2 (5 bases). The CDR3 runs 15 residues. Trimming pared 8 bases from V and 2 bases from J, leaving 17 bases between. CDR1 and CDR2 from the germline V gene are KGHSH and LQKENI.

The chain joins TRBV5-6 to TRBJ1-2; 8 bases fit TRBD1. Looked up from germline, CDR1 is SGHDT and CDR2 is YYEEEE. This CDR3 has 14 amino acids. With 2 bases clipped from V and 0 bases from J, the junction kept 0 bases outside the gene matches. This CDR3 is CASSLQGANYGYTF. The CDR3 nucleotides are TGTGCCAGCAGCTTACAGGGGGCTAACTATGGCTACACCTTC.

The V and J genes are TRBV28 and TRBJ2-3, with TRBD1 as a possible D gene (5 bases). The V gene's germline CDR1 is MDHEN and CDR2 SYDVKM. This CDR3 comprises 15 residues. Deletions cut 1 base from V and 0 bases from J, with 8 bases between. CDR3 nucleotides: TGTGCCAGCAGTTTATTGGGGCGGAGCACAGATACGCAGTATTTT. Translated, it gives CASSLLGRSTDTQYF.

The V gene is TRBV28, the J gene TRBJ1-1; possible D gene TRBD1, 6 bases. The CDR3 sequence is 12 residues long. The V and J ends lost 5 bases and 8 bases respectively, with 12 bases between them. The germline V gene encodes CDR1 MDHEN and CDR2 SYDVKM. This CDR3 is CASSQGTSEAFF. In DNA form, the CDR3 reads TGTGCCAGCAGTCAAGGGACAAGCGAAGCTTTCTTT.